The present T cell receptor beta chain was sequenced within a study of shared clonotypes between healthy human individuals. Clones were read by immunoSEQ multiplex PCR, and TCRdb kept only the in-frame ones, dropping some. The sample shows about 480,000 clones, around 74% of them seen only once. The clonotype was recovered from a woman between 40 and 55 years old in good health. Some clones in this sample may be carry-over from other donors' samples. The sequenced sample consisted of PBMCs.

The CDR3 coding sequence is TGTGCCAGCAGCCGAGCAGAGGTCGGGGAGCTGTTTTTT. It yields the protein CASSRAEVGELFF. This rearrangement joins TRBV9 to TRBJ2-2, with no clear D. CDR1 and CDR2 (germline): SGDLS, YYNGEE. V dropped 4 bases and J dropped 7 bases, with 11 bases sitting between them. The CDR3 covers 13 residues.